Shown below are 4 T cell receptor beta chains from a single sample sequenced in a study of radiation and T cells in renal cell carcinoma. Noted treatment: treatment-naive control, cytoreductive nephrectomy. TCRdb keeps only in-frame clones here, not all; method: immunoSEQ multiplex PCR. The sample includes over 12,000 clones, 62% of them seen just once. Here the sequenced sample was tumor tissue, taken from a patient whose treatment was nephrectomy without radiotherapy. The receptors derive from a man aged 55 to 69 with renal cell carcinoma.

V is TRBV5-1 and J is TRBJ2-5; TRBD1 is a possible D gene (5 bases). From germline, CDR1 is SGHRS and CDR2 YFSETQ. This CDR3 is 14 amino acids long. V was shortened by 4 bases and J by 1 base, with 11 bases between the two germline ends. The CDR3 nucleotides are TGCGCCAGCAGCGTAACAGGATCCCAAGAGACCCAGTACTTC. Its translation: CASSVTGSQETQYF.

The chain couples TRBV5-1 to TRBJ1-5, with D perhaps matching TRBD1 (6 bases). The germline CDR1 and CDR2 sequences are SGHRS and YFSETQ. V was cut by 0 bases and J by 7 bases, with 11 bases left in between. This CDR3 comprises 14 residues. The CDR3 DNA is TGCGCCAGCAGCTTGGGGGGGGGCTCGCAGCCCCAGCATTTT. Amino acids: CASSLGGGSQPQHF.

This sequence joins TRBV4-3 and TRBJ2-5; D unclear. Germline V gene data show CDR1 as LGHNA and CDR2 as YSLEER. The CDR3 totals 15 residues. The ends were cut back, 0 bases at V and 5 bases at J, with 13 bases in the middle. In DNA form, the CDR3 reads TGCGCCAGCAGCCAAGATGGCGGCAGGACGGAGACCCAGTACTTC. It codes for CASSQDGGRTETQYF.

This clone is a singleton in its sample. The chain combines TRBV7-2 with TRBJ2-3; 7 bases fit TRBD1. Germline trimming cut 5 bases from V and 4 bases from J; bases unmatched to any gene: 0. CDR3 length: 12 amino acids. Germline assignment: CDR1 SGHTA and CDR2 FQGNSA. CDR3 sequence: CASSQGADTQYF. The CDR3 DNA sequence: TGTGCCAGCAGCCAGGGGGCAGATACGCAGTATTTT. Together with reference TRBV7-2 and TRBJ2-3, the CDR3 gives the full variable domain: GAGVSQSPSNKVTEKGKDVELRCDPISGHTALYWYRQSLGQGLEFLIYFQGNSAPDKSGLPSDRFSAERTGGSVSTLTIQRTQQEDSAVYLCASSQGADTQYFGPGTRLTVL.